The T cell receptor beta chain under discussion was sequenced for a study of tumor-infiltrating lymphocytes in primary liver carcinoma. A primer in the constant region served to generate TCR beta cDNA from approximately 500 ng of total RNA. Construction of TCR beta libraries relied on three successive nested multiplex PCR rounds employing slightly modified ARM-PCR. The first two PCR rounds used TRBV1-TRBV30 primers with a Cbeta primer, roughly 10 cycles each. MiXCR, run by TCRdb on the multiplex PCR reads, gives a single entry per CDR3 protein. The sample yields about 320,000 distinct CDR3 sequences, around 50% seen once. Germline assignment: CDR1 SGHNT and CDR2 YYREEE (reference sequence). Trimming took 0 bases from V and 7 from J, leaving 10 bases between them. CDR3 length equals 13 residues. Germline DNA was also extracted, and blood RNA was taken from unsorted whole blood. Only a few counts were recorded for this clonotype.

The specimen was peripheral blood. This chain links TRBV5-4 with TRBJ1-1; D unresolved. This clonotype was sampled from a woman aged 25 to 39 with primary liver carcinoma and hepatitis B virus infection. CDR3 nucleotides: TGTGCCAGCAGCTTGGGTGGGCGCGATGAAGCTTTCTTT. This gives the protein CASSLGGRDEAFF.